This record looks at one T cell receptor beta chain sequence and its context. No antigen is known for it. No qualities accompany the bases; no much larger clone lies one base away. The CDR3, cysteine through phenylalanine, is 13 amino acids long. Left in the record is the CDR3 DNA by itself, 39 bases read in frame from the first base. CDR1 and CDR2 are read off the germline V gene as SGHRS and YFSETQ. Relative to germline, V is missing 4 bases and J is missing 6 bases, with 6 bases of the junction outside any gene match. This sample was taken from a study of control samples from healthy donors and cancer patients (dated by TCRdb to between 2020 and 2021). The library was obtained by the immunoSEQ multiplex PCR assay. TCRdb re-hosts the immuneACCESS table, in-frame sequences only. Its copies lack some clones; in the studies checked, an unresolved V gene accounts for under half of them, and the cause for the rest is not known. Recorded for this sample are about 93,000 clones; 88% of them occurred a single time. The ten largest clones capture around an eighth of the sample.

Sequencing was carried out using blood. This clonotype originated in a woman aged 70-85 years in good health. The chain is encoded by TRBV5-1 joined to TRBJ2-5; TRBD1 lines up with 7 middle nucleotides. The DNA sequence is given as TGCGCCAGCAGCCAAACAGGGGTGAAGACCCAGTACTTC. It translates as CASSQTGVKTQYF.